This T cell receptor (beta chain) was retrieved from a study of T cells in Graves' hyperthyroidism and ophthalmopathy. This CDR3 has 13 residues. Germline values: CDR1 MDHEN, CDR2 SYDVKM. On this clonotype: A junction end diverges from the germline sequence, so it may reflect a read error.

Amplification targeted TCR beta CDR3 regions from RNA transcripts. The HTBI primer set served for first-round RT-PCR of the TCR CDR3. TCRdb reanalysed the multiplex PCR reads using MiXCR and keeps one entry per CDR3 protein. The sample includes about 210,000 distinct CDR3 sequences, 15% to 20% of them seen just once. The sequence derives from a man aged 50-59 years with Graves' hyperthyroidism. Sequencing input: blood. This sequence joins TRBV28 and TRBJ2-7; 7 bases are shared with TRBD1. CDR3 residues: CACSPGQSYEQYF. CDR3 in DNA: TGTGCCTGCAGTCCGGGACAGTCCTACGAGCAGTACTTC.